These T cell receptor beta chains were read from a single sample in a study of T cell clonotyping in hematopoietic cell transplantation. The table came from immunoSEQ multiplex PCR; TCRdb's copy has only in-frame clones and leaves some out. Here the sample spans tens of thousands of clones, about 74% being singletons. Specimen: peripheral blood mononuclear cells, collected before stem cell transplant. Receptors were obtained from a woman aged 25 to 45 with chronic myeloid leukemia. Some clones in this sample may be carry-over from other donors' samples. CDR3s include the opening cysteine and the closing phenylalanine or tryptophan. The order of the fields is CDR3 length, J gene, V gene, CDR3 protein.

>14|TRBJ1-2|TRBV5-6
CASSLDRPLYGYTF
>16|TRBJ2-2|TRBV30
CAWSVMDRGYAGELFF
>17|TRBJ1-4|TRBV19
CASSSVTGTPTNEKLFF
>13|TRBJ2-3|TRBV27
CASSLSGGGARYF
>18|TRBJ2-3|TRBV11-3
CASSLGTGTSGDKDTQYF
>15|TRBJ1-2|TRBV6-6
CASSYDRGGLDGYTF
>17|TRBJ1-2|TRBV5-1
CASRSVQGILGSAGYTF
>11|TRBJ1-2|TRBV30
CAWSVMEGYTF
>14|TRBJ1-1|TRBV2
CASDRESGNTEAFF
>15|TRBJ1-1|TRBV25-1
CASYPGGQMNTEAFF
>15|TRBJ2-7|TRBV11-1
CASSLVGGRDYEQYF